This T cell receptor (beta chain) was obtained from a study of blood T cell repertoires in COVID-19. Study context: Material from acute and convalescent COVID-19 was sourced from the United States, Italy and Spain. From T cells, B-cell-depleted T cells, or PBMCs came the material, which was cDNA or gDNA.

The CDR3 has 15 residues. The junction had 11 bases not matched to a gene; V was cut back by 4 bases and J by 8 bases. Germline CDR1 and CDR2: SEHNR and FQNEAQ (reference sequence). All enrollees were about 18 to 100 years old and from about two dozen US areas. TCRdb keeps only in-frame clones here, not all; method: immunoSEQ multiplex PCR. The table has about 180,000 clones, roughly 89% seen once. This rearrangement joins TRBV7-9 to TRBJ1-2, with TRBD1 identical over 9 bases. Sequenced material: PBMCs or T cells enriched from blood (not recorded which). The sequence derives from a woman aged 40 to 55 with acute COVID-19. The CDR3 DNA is TGTGCCAGCAGCTCCGTGGACAGGGGAATGTGGGGCTACACCTTC. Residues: CASSSVDRGMWGYTF.